These T cell receptor beta chains were read from a single sample in a study of T-cell reconstitution after alpha-beta-depleted transplantation in children. A single record per CDR3 protein comes from TCRdb applying MiXCR to the PCR reads. The sample has nearly 20,000 distinct CDR3 sequences, 13% seen once. Material: PBMCs, mostly from graft donor cells, obtained 60 days after TCRalphabeta/CD19-depleted stem cell transplant. The receptors were gathered from a female patient between 2 and 15 years old who had a stem cell transplant for congenital amegakaryocytic thrombocytopenia, so the T cells may come from the graft donor. CDR3s include the opening cysteine and the closing phenylalanine or tryptophan. Fields, in order: V gene, J gene, clone size, CDR3 length, D gene, CDR3 DNA, CDR3 protein. D genes are given only for firm matches. Clone size is given for some rows only: seen once, a few or many times, or a class if the clone is expanded.

TRBV7-7	TRBJ2-3	many	13	-	TGTGCCAGCAGCCCCCGGGTTTCAGATACGCAGTATTTT	CASSPRVSDTQYF
TRBV6-5	TRBJ2-7	-	18	TRBD2	TGTGCCAGCAGTTTGGGACTAGCGGGAACCCAAAACACGTACGAGCAGTACTTC	CASSLGLAGTQNTYEQYF
TRBV24-1	TRBJ2-1	many	17	TRBD1	TGTGCCACCAGTGATTGGGGGGACAGGGGGTATAGGAGTGAGCAGTTCTTC	CATSDWGDRGYRSEQFF
TRBV12-3/TRBV12-4	TRBJ1-6	many	14	-	TGTGCCAGCAGTTTCAGGGCGGGTAATTCACCCCTCCACTTT	CASSFRAGNSPLHF
TRBV6-1	TRBJ2-7	-	16	-	TGTGCCAGCAGTGATCGGTTCGGGGCCGTGGACTACGAGCAGTACTTC	CASSDRFGAVDYEQYF
TRBV5-1	TRBJ2-5	many	17	TRBD2	TGCGCCAGCAGCTTTGGGGGTACTAGCGGGGTGCAAGAGACCCAGTACTTC	CASSFGGTSGVQETQYF
TRBV3-1	TRBJ2-2	-	16	TRBD1	TGTGCCAGCAGCCATGTTGGGACAGCGAACACCGGGGAGCTGTTTTTT	CASSHVGTANTGELFF
TRBV15	TRBJ2-1	many	16	TRBD2	TGTGCCACCAGCAGAGTACGGCTAGCGGGTCACAATGAGCAGTTCTTC	CATSRVRLAGHNEQFF
TRBV10-3	TRBJ2-2	many	16	-	TGTGCCTCTACTCCTTTTATCGATGGGGGGCCCGGGGAGCTGTTTTTT	CASTPFIDGGPGELFF
TRBV18	TRBJ2-2	many	16	TRBD1	TGTGCCAGCTCAGCGGGACAGGGACAGAACACCGGGGAGCTGTTTTTT	CASSAGQGQNTGELFF
TRBV27	TRBJ2-7	many	15	-	TGTGCCAGCAGTTTGGGGTTATTTGTTTCCTACGAGCAGTACTTC	CASSLGLFVSYEQYF
TRBV10-3	TRBJ1-5	many	13	-	TGTGCCATCAGCACCTTGGGCAATCAGCCCCAGCATTTT	CAISTLGNQPQHF
TRBV2	TRBJ2-4	many	12	TRBD2	TGTGCCAGCAGTGGGGGGAGGGACATTCAGTACTTC	CASSGGRDIQYF
TRBV7-7	TRBJ2-5	many	15	-	TGTGCCAGCAGCGACTCGGGGCAGGAACAAGAGACCCAGTACTTC	CASSDSGQEQETQYF
TRBV6-4	TRBJ2-1	many	14	-	TGTGCCAGCAGTGACTCGGACGGTCTCAATGAGCAGTTCTTC	CASSDSDGLNEQFF
TRBV12-5	TRBJ2-7	many	13	TRBD1	TGTGCTAGTGGTTTGGCAGGGGGCTACGAGCAGTACTTC	CASGLAGGYEQYF
TRBV3-1	TRBJ1-6	-	21	-	TGTGCCACCTCCTTTTCTAGAGTACAACAGTTAAGGACCTCCTATAATTCACCCCTCCACTTT	CATSFSRVQQLRTSYNSPLHF
TRBV10-3	TRBJ1-6	medium-sized	14	-	TGTGCCATCAGTGAAGCCGGGGGTGATTCACCCCTCCACTTT	CAISEAGGDSPLHF